The entry below describes one T cell receptor (beta chain). Its target is not known. A second PCR of about 7 to 11 cycles used a sample-barcoded 5' primer and a J-beta primer mix. Via MiXCR, TCRdb re-called the 5' RACE reads, giving one row per CDR3 protein. The top ten hold approximately 23% of the sample, which has about 800,000 distinct CDR3 sequences, 55% to 75% seen once. Germline CDR1 reads MNHEY; CDR2 reads SVGAGI. The CDR3 spans 16 residues. Trimming took 4 bases from V and 5 from J; bases not matched to a gene: 10. This entry belongs to a study of blood T cells in healthy people across ages. General study findings and limits: Roughly linear age-related decline in beta diversity appeared, significant by age 40.

The chain is built from TRBV6-5 and TRBJ2-2; TRBD1 matches at 7 bases. This TCR was recovered from a man aged 25 to 40 in good health. The sequenced sample was blood. CDR3 nucleotide sequence: TGTGCCAGCAGTTTACAGACAGGGTTTTCGACCGGGGAGCTGTTTTTT. Its protein product is CASSLQTGFSTGELFF.